This T cell receptor (beta chain) was documented in a study of T cells in Graves' hyperthyroidism and ophthalmopathy. Ophthalmopathy patients had Clinical Activity Score at least 3, NOSPECS grade at least 4, duration under 3 months. In this sample, this clonotype turned up many times. There were TCR beta CDR3 regions amplified from RNA transcripts. In the first-round RT-PCR of the TCR CDR3, the HTBI primer set was used. TCRdb called the multiplex PCR reads again in MiXCR, with one record for every CDR3 protein. The sample lists about 640,000 distinct CDR3 sequences; roughly 20% were seen once. Germline values: CDR1 DFQATT, CDR2 SNEGSKA (reference sequence). With 4 bases clipped from V and 3 bases from J, the junction kept 9 bases outside the gene matches. There are 14 residues in the CDR3.

The V call is TRBV20-1, the J call TRBJ2-7; 7 nucleotides agree with TRBD1. The TCR comes from a man aged 25-45 years with Graves' ophthalmopathy. The sequenced material came from blood. CDR3 coding DNA: TGCAGTGCTATGACAAGACAGGGCAGCTACGAGCAGTACTTC. Amino acids: CSAMTRQGSYEQYF.